Shown below are 12 T cell receptor beta chains from a single sample sequenced in a study of blood T cell repertoires in COVID-19. Libraries were prepared by immunoSEQ multiplex PCR; TCRdb keeps only in-frame clonotypes and omits some of them. The table shows 250,000 to 350,000 clones, with 84% occurring only once. Sample: peripheral blood. These receptors all stem from a person aged 65 to 85 with COVID-19, enrolled during active disease.

This chain links TRBV6-5 with TRBJ2-1, with 12 bases lining up with TRBD2. Germline V gene sequence: CDR1 MNHEY, CDR2 SVGAGI. CDR3 length: 15 residues. The J segment lost 7 bases and the V segment lost 5 bases, leaving 6 bases of the junction unmatched. The DNA of the CDR3 is TGTGCCAGCAGTCCCCCTACTAGCGGGAGGAATGAGCAGTTCTTC. Its translation: CASSPPTSGRNEQFF.

The chain is built from TRBV28 and TRBJ1-5; the match to TRBD1 covers 8 bases. With V trimmed by 5 bases and J by 7 bases, 13 bases remained unmatched. The V gene's germline CDR1 is MDHEN and CDR2 SYDVKM. CDR3 length: 16 residues. For the CDR3, the DNA is TGTGCCAGCAGTGACGGGGACAGGAGGTTTGGGCAGCCCCAGCATTTT. Protein product: CASSDGDRRFGQPQHF. Full variable domain (remainder filled in from reference TRBV28 and TRBJ1-5): DVKVTQSSRYLVKRTGEKVFLECVQDMDHENMFWYRQDPGLGLRLIYFSYDVKMKEKGDIPEGYSVSREKKERFSLILESASTNQTSMYLCASSDGDRRFGQPQHFGDGTRLSIL.

V usage is TRBV28 and J usage is TRBJ1-5; D remains unclear. Germline values: CDR1 MDHEN, CDR2 SYDVKM. This CDR3 contains 14 residues. With 2 bases removed from V and 6 bases from J, the gap between germline ends came to 11 bases. The CDR3 DNA sequence: TGTGCCAGCAGTTTAACCGGGTACGGTCAGCCCCAGCATTTT. Protein product: CASSLTGYGQPQHF.

The gene calls are TRBV5-6 and TRBJ2-3; 9 bases are shared with TRBD2. The CDR3 runs 12 residues. Germline-derived CDR1 and CDR2 are SGHDT and YYEEEE. V was pared by 8 bases and J by 10 bases, with 8 bases of the junction left unmatched. CDR3: CASHSGREAQYF. CDR3 sequence (DNA): TGTGCCAGTCATAGCGGGAGAGAAGCGCAGTATTTT. The whole variable domain, filled in from reference TRBV5-6 and TRBJ2-3, reads DAGVTQSPTHLIKTRGQQVTLRCSPKSGHDTVSWYQQALGQGPQFIFQYYEEEERQRGNFPDRFSGHQFPNYSSELNVNALLLGDSALYLCASHSGREAQYFGPGTRLTVL.

This chain joins TRBV7-9 and TRBJ2-4; 9 bases fit TRBD2. J was trimmed by 6 bases and V by 0 bases; bases with no gene match: 6. CDR3 length: 16 amino acids. Germline-derived CDR1 and CDR2 are SEHNR and FQNEAQ (reference sequence). CDR3 region: CASSLARAGGSNIQYF. CDR3 DNA: TGTGCCAGCAGCTTAGCGCGAGCGGGAGGATCAAACATTCAGTACTTC. The full variable domain, rest sourced from reference TRBV7-9 and TRBJ2-4, is DTGVSQNPRHKITKRGQNVTFRCDPISEHNRLYWYRQTLGQGPEFLTYFQNEAQLEKSRLLSDRFSAERPKGSFSTLEIQRTEQGDSAMYLCASSLARAGGSNIQYFGAGTRLSVL.

The chain employs TRBV7-9 and TRBJ2-1; D is unclear. With 3 bases removed from V and 7 bases from J, the gap between germline ends came to 7 bases. Germline V gives CDR1 SEHNR, CDR2 FQNEAQ (reference sequence). This CDR3 has 12 amino acids. CDR3 sequence: CASSLPKNEQFF. In nucleotides, the CDR3 is TGTGCCAGCAGCTTGCCTAAAAATGAGCAGTTCTTC.

As to this clone: At one boundary the junction diverges from the germline segment, which might be a read error. The chain employs TRBV23-1 and TRBJ2-5; the match to TRBD2 covers 13 bases. TRBV23-1 is assigned to the ORF class and has an uncertain function. The CDR3 consists of 19 residues. CDR3 nucleotide sequence: TGCGCCCGCAGACGACCGGGACTAGCGGGAAGGGGGTACCAAGAGACCCAGTACTTC. This encodes CARRRPGLAGRGYQETQYF.

The chain combines TRBV7-3 with TRBJ2-7; no clear D gene. The CDR3 has 13 residues. V was pared by 2 bases and J by 2 bases, with 7 bases between. Germline CDR1 and CDR2: SGHTA and FQGTGA. CDR3: CASSLFAAYEQYF. The CDR3 DNA reads TGTGCCAGCAGCTTATTCGCGGCCTACGAGCAGTACTTC.

The chain combines TRBV15 with TRBJ2-2; maybe TRBD2 (7 bases). V gave up 0 bases and J gave up 8 bases, with 13 bases separating them. The germline gives CDR1 LNHNV, CDR2 YYDKDF (reference sequence). The CDR3 spans 15 residues. The CDR3 reads CATSRERGGAGELFF. The CDR3 coding sequence is TGTGCCACCAGCAGAGAAAGGGGGGGCGCGGGGGAGCTGTTTTTT. Based on the CDR3 plus reference TRBV15 and TRBJ2-2, the full variable domain is DAMVIQNPRYQVTQFGKPVTLSCSQTLNHNVMYWYQQKSSQAPKLLFHYYDKDFNNEADTPDNFQSRRPNTSFCFLDIRSPGLGDTAMYLCATSRERGGAGELFFGEGSRLTVL.

To note about this clone: The same CDR3 can be traced to other DNA sequences in this sample. This chain links TRBV7-3 with TRBJ2-2; D remains ambiguous. Germline V gene data show CDR1 as SGHTA and CDR2 as FQGTGA. V was trimmed by 2 bases and J by 4 bases, leaving 5 bases between them. The CDR3 runs to 13 residues. As DNA, the CDR3 is TGTGCCAGCAGCTTATCGGGCACCGGGGAGCTGTTTTTT. This encodes CASSLSGTGELFF.

This chain links TRBV19 with TRBJ1-2; D possibly corresponds to TRBD1 (5 bases). CDR3 length: 14 amino acids. Trimming pared 4 bases from V and 2 bases from J, leaving 11 bases between. Germline CDR1 reads LNHDA; CDR2 reads SQIVND (reference sequence). The CDR3 DNA reads TGTGCCAGTAGTAGGGCGGGGCAGAACTATGGCTACACCTTC. It encodes CASSRAGQNYGYTF. Full variable domain (outside the CDR3, taken from reference TRBV19 and TRBJ1-2): DGGITQSPKYLFRKEGQNVTLSCEQNLNHDAMYWYRQDPGQGLRLIYYSQIVNDFQKGDIAEGYSVSREKKESFPLTVTSAQKNPTAFYLCASSRAGQNYGYTFGSGTRLTVV.

J is TRBJ1-1 and V is TRBV5-8; a weak D match, TRBD1 (6 bases). V lost 4 bases and J 6 bases, leaving 16 bases between the germline ends. This CDR3 region has 14 residues. CDR1 is SGHTS, CDR2 YDEGEE, per germline. This CDR3 reads CASSPYRVRAEAFF. CDR3 DNA: TGTGCCAGCAGCCCCTACAGGGTACGGGCTGAAGCTTTCTTT.